This T cell receptor beta chain was observed in a study of blood T cells in healthy people across ages. This CDR3 is built from 15 residues. Germline lookup yields CDR1 DFQATT and CDR2 SNEGSKA (reference sequence). Trimming stripped 6 bases from V and 3 bases from J, with 18 bases between. About 9.9 milliliters of peripheral blood were drawn from each donor. Every sample had a minimum of 6.5 million PBMCs isolated. For the second PCR, which ran for roughly 7 to 11 cycles, a sample-barcoded 5' primer and a J-beta primer mix were used. Tagging of each cDNA molecule was performed by a template-switch adaptor with 12 random nucleotides. CDR3-containing paired-end reads numbered at least 2.5 million in each sample. TCRdb reanalysed the 5' RACE reads using MiXCR and keeps one entry per CDR3 protein. The data show 1.5 million to 2 million distinct CDR3 sequences, with roughly 49% seen just once and roughly 2% held by the top ten.

The chain carries TRBV20-1 and TRBJ1-5; TRBD1 might be the D (5 bases). The receptor was isolated from a woman between 40 and 55 years old in good health. The specimen sequenced was blood. The CDR3 DNA sequence: TGCAGTGCCCCCATACCCGGGACCACCAATCAGCCCCAGCATTTT. It is translated as CSAPIPGTTNQPQHF.